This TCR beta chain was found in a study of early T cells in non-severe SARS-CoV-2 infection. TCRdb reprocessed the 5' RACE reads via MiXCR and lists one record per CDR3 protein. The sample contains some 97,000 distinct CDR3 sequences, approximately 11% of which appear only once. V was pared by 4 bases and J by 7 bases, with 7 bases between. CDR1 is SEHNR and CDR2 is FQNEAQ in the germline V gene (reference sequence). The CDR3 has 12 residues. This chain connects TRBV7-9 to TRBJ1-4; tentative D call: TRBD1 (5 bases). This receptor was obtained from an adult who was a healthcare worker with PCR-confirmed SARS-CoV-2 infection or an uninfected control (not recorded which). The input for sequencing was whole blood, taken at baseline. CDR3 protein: CASSSQGEKLFF. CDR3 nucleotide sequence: TGTGCCAGCAGCTCGCAGGGTGAAAAACTGTTTTTT. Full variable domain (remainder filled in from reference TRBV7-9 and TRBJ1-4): DTGVSQNPRHKITKRGQNVTFRCDPISEHNRLYWYRQTLGQGPEFLTYFQNEAQLEKSRLLSDRFSAERPKGSFSTLEIQRTEQGDSAMYLCASSSQGEKLFFGSGTQLSVL.